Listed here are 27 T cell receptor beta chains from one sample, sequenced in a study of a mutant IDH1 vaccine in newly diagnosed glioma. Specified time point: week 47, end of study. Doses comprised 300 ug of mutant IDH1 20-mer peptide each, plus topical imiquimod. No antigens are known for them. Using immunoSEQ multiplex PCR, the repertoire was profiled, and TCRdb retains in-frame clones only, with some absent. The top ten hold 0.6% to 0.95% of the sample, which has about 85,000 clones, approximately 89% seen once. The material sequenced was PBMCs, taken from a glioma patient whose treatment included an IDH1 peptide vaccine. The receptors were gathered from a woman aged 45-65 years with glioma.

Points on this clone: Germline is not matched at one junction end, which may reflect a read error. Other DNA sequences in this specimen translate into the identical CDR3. CDR3 nucleotide sequence: TGTGCTAGCAGCCTTGGGAGGAGCTCTGGAAACACCATATATTTT. Protein sequence: CASSLGRSSGNTIYF. The J gene is TRBJ1-3, the V gene TRBV7-7; D unclear. Germline CDR1 reads SSHAT; CDR2 reads FNYEAQ (reference sequence). The CDR3 spans 15 residues.

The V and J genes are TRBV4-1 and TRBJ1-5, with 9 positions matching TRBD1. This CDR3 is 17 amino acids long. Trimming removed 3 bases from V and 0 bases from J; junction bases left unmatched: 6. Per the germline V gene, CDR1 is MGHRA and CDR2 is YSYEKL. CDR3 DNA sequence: TGCGCCAGCAGCCATCGCGACAGGGGGGTTAGCAATCAGCCCCAGCATTTT. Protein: CASSHRDRGVSNQPQHF.

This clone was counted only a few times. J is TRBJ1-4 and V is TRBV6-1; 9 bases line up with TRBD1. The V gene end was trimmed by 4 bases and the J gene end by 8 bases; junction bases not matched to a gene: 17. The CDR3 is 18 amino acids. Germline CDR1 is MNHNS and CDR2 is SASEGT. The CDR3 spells CASSALWDREPSSEKLFF. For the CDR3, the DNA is TGTGCCAGCAGTGCCCTATGGGACAGGGAGCCTAGTAGCGAAAAACTGTTTTTT.

CDR3 region: CASSLAGLAGVRNEQYF. The CDR3 bases are TGTGCCAGCAGCTTAGCGGGACTAGCGGGAGTAAGGAACGAGCAGTACTTC. The J gene is TRBJ2-7, the V gene TRBV7-2; 14 bases fit TRBD2. Unmatched junction bases numbered 6, after V lost 0 bases and J lost 5 bases. The CDR3 runs 17 residues. Germline V lookup: CDR1 SGHTA, CDR2 FQGNSA.

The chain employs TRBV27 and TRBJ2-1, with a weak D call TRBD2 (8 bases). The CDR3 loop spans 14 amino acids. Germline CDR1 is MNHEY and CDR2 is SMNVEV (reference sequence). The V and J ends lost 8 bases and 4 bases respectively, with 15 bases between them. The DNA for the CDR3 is TGTGCCAGCCAGGGGGGACTAGTATACAATGAGCAGTTCTTC. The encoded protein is CASQGGLVYNEQFF.

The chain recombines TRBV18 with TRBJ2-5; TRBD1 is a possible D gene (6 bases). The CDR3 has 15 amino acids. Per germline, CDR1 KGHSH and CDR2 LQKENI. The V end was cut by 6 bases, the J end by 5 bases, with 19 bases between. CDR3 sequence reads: CASSVRQEGWETQYF. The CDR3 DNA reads TGTGCCAGCTCTGTAAGACAGGAAGGTTGGGAGACCCAGTACTTC.

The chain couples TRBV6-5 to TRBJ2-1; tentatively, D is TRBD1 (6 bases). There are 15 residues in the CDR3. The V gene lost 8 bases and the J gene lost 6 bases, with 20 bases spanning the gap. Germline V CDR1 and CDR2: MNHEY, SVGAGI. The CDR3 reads CASFTSRDKLNEQFF. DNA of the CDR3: TGTGCCAGCTTTACCTCCCGGGACAAACTCAATGAGCAGTTCTTC.

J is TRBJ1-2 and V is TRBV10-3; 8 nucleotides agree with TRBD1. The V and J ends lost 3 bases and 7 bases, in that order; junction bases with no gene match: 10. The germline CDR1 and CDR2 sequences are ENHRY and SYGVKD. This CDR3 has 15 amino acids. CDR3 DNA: TGTGCCATCAGTGAAGCAGGGGGCGGGAGCTCTGGCTACACCTTC. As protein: CAISEAGGGSSGYTF.

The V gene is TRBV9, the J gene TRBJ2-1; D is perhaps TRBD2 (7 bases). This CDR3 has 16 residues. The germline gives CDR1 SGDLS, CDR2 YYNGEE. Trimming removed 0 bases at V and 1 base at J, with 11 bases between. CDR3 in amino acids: CASSVAKGGSYNEQFF. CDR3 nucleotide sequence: TGTGCCAGCAGCGTAGCCAAGGGGGGGTCCTACAATGAGCAGTTCTTC.

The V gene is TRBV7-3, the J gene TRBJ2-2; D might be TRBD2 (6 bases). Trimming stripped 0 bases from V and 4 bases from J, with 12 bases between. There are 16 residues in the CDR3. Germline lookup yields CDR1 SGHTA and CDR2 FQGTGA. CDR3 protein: CASSLTGGVGTGELFF. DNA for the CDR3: TGTGCCAGCAGCTTAACGGGCGGGGTTGGCACCGGGGAGCTGTTTTTT.

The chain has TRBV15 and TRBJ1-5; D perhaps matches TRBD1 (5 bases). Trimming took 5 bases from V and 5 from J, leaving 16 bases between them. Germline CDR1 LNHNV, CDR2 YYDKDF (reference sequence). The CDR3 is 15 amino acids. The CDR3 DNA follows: TGTGCCACCAGCCCCTGGGGGGGGAGGGATCAGCCCCAGCATTTT. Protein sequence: CATSPWGGRDQPQHF.

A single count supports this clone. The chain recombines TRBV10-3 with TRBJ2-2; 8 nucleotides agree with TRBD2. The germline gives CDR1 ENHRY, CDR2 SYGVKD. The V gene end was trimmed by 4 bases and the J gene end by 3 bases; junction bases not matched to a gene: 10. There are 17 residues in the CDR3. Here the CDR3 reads CAISGASGRRDTGELFF. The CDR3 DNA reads TGTGCCATCAGTGGAGCTAGCGGGCGGCGCGACACCGGGGAGCTGTTTTTT.

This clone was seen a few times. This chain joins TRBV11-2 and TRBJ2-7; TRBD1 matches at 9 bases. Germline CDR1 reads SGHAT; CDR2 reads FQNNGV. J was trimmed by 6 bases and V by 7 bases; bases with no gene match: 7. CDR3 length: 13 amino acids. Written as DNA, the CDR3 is TGTGCCAGCAAACAGGGGGCGAGAGGCGAGCAGTACTTC. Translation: CASKQGARGEQYF.

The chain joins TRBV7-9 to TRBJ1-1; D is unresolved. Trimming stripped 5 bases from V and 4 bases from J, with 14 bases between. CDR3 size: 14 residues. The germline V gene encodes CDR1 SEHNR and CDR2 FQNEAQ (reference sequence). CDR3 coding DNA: TGTGCCAGCAGCCCTCAGTCGGGGAGCACTGAAGCTTTCTTT. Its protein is CASSPQSGSTEAFF.

CDR3 in DNA: TGTGCCAGCAGCTTCGGGGCTAGCGGGAGGTCCAATGAGCAGTTCTTC. Encoded protein: CASSFGASGRSNEQFF. V usage is TRBV7-8 and J usage is TRBJ2-1, with 11 bases lining up with TRBD2. The J segment lost 6 bases and the V segment lost 3 bases, leaving 7 bases of the junction unmatched. Germline V gene sequence: CDR1 SGHVS, CDR2 FQNEAQ. The CDR3 runs 16 residues.

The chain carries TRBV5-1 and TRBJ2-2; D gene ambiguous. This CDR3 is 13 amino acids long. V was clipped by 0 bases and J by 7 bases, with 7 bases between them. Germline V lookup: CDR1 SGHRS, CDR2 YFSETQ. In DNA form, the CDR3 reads TGCGCCAGCAGCTTGGCCGGGTTCGGGGAGCTGTTTTTT. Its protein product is CASSLAGFGELFF. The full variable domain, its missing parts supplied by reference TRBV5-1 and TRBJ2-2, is KAGVTQTPRYLIKTRGQQVTLSCSPISGHRSVSWYQQTPGQGLQFLFEYFSETQRNKGNFPGRFSGRQFSNSRSEMNVSTLELGDSALYLCASSLAGFGELFFGEGSRLTVL.

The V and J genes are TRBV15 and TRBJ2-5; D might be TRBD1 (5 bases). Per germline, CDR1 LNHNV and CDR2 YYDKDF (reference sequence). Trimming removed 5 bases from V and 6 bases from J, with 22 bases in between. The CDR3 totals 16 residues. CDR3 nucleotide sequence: TGTGCCACCAGCCCCCGGAGTCAGGGTGGTGGAAAGACCCAGTACTTC. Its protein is CATSPRSQGGGKTQYF.

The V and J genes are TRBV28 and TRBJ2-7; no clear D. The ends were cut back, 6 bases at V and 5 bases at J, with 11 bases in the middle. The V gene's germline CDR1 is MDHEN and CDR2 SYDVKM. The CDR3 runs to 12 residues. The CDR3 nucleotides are TGTGCCAGCAGCTACAGATTCGACGAGCAGTACTTC. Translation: CASSYRFDEQYF.

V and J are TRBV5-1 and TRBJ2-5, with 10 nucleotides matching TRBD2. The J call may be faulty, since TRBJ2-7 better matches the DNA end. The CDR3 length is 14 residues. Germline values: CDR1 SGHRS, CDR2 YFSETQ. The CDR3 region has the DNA TGCGCCAGCAGCTTTGGACTAGCGGCCTACGAGCAGTACTTC. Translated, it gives CASSFGLAAYEQYF.

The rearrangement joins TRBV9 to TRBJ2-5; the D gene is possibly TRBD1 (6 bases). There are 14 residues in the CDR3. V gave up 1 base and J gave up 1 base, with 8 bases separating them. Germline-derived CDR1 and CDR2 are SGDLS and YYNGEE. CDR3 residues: CASSVQGTQETQYF. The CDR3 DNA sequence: TGTGCCAGCAGCGTACAGGGGACCCAAGAGACCCAGTACTTC.

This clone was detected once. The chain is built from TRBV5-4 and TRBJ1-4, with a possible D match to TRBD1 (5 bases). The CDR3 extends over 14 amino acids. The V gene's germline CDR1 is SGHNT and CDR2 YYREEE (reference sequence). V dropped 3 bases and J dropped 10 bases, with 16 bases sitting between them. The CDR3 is CASSSRGIPGKLFF. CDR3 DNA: TGTGCCAGCAGCTCTAGGGGCATACCAGGAAAACTGTTTTTT.

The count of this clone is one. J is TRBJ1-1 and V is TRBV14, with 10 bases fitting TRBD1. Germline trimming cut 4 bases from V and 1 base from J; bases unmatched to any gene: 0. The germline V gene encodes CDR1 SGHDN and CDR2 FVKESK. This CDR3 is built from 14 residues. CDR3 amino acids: CASSRTGGNTEAFF. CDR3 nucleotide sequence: TGTGCCAGCAGCCGGACAGGGGGGAACACTGAAGCTTTCTTT.

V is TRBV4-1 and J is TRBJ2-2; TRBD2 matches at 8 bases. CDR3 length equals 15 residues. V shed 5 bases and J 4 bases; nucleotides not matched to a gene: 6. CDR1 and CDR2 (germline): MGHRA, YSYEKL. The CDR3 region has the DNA TGCGCCAGCAGCTTCAGCGGGGGCGGCACCGGGGAGCTGTTTTTT. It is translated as CASSFSGGGTGELFF.

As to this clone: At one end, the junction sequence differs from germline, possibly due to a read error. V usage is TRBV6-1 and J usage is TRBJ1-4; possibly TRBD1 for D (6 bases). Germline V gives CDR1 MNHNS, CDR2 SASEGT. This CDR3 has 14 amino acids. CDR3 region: CASSEQGTIEKLFF. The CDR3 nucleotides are TGTGCCAGCAGTGAACAGGGGACTATTGAAAAACTGTTTTTT.

DNA for the CDR3: TGCGCCAGCAGCTCGAATACGGGACAGGGGGCCAATGAGCAGTTCTTC. Residues: CASSSNTGQGANEQFF. The rearrangement links TRBV5-1 to TRBJ2-1; TRBD1 agrees at 12 bases. Germline CDR1 and CDR2: SGHRS and YFSETQ. The CDR3 extends over 16 amino acids. J lost 6 bases, V lost 3 bases, and 7 bases had no gene match.

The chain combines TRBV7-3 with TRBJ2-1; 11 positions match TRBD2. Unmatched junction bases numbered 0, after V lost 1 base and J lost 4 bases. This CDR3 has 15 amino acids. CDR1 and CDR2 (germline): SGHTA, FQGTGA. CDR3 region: CASSLRLAGYNEQFF. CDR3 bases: TGTGCCAGCAGCTTAAGACTAGCGGGATACAATGAGCAGTTCTTC.

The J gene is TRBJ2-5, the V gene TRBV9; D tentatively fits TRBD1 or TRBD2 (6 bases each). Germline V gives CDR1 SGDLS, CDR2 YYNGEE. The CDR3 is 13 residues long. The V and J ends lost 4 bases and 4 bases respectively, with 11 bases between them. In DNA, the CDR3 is TGTGCCAGCAGCCCTGGGGGGCGAGAGACCCAGTACTTC. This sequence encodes CASSPGGRETQYF.